This T cell receptor (beta chain) derives from a study of T-cell memory formation after mild COVID-19. Notes on the study in general: Researchers found some responding clones in pre-infection memory, a sign that cross-reactive memory joined.

CDR1 and CDR2 (germline): MGHDK, SYGVNS. Losses at the gene ends were 4 bases for V and 6 bases for J; bases not matched to a gene: 3. The CDR3 is 13 amino acids. TCRdb analysed the 5' RACE reads with MiXCR anew, one entry per CDR3 protein. The repertoire includes some 57,000 distinct CDR3 sequences, 9.5% to 15% of them detected once, and around 25% sits in the top ten. As concerns this clonotype: What it binds is not known.

The sequence came from a man in his late teens or twenties who had mild COVID-19 (a few samples of this study predate the infection). Cell type and time point are not known. The sequenced sample was PBMCs or a T cell subset sorted from them (not recorded which). V usage is TRBV25-1 and J usage is TRBJ1-5; 7 nucleotides align to TRBD1. The CDR3 sequence is CASSATGIQPQHF. CDR3 nucleotides: TGTGCCAGCAGTGCGACAGGGATTCAGCCCCAGCATTTT. The variable domain in full, completed from reference TRBV25-1 and TRBJ1-5, reads EADIYQTPRYLVIGTGKKITLECSQTMGHDKMYWYQQDPGMELHLIHYSYGVNSTEKGDLSSESTVSRIRTEHFPLTLESARPSHTSQYLCASSATGIQPQHFGDGTRLSIL.